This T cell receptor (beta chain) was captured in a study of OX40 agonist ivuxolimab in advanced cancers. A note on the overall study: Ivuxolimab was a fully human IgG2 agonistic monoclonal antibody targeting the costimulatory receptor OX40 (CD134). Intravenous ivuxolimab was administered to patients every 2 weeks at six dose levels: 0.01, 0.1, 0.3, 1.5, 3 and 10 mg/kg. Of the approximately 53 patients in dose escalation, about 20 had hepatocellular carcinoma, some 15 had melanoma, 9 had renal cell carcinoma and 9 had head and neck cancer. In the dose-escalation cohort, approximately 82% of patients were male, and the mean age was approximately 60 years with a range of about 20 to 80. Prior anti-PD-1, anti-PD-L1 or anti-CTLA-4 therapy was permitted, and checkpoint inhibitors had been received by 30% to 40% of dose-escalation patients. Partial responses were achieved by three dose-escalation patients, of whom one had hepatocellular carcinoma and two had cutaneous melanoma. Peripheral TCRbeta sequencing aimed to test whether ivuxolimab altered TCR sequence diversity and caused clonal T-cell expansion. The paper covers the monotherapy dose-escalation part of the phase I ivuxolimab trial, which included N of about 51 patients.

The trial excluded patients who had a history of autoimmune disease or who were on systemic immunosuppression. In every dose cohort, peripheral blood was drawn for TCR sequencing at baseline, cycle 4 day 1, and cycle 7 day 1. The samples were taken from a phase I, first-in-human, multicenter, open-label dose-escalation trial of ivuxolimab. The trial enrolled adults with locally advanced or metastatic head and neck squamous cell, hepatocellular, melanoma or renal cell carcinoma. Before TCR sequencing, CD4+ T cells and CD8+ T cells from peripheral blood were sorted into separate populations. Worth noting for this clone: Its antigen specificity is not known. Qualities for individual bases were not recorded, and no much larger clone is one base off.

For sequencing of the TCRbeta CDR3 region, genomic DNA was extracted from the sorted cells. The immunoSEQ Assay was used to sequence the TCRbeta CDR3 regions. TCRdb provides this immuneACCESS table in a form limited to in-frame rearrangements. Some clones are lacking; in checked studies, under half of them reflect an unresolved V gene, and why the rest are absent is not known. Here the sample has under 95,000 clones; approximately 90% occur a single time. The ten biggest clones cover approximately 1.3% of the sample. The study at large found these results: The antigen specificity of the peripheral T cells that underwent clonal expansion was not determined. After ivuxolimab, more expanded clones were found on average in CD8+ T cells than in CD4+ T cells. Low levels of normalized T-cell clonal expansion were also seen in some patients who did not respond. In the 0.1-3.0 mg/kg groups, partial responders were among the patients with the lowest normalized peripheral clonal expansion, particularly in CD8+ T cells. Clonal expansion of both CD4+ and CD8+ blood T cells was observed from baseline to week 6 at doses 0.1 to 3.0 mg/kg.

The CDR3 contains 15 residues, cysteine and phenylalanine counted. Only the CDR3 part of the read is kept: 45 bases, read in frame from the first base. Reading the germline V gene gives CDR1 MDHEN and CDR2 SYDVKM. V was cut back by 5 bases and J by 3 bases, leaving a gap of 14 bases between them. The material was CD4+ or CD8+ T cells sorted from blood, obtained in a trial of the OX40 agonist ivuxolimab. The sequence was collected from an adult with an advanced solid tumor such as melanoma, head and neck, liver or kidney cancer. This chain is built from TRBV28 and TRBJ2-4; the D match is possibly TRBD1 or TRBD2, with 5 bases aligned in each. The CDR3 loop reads CASSRDRVGKNIQYF. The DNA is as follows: TGTGCCAGCAGTCGGGACCGGGTAGGCAAAAACATTCAGTACTTC.